Included here is one T cell receptor (beta chain) sequence, with context. A quantity of about 0.45 to 1 ug RNA underwent reverse transcription using random hexamers. From the immunoSEQ multiplex PCR reads, TCRdb called clonotypes with MiXCR, one entry per CDR3 protein. Of 100,000 to 150,000 distinct CDR3 sequences listed, more than 90% were seen once; the top ten hold 0.085% to 0.09%. This CDR3 has 15 residues. V lost 5 bases and J lost 5; bases outside the gene matches: 12. The germline CDR1 and CDR2 sequences are SGHRS and YFSETQ. The data were obtained in a study of CD8 T cells in Susac syndrome. The sequence derives from a human donor in good health. The rearrangement links TRBV5-1 to TRBJ2-5, with 7 bases matching TRBD1. Sequenced input: CD4+ T cells from PBMCs. DNA for the CDR3: TGCGCCAGCAGTGATCCTAAGGGGGCGCGGGAGACCCAGTACTTC. It encodes CASSDPKGARETQYF.